Listed below are T cell receptor beta chains from one sample, sequenced in a study of cytomegalovirus exposure and HLA in healthy donors. Some clones are missing from TCRdb's copy, which holds only in-frame ones; the method was immunoSEQ multiplex PCR. The sample comprises more than 100,000 clones, approximately 72% of which are singletons, and less than 2% rests with the top ten. Sequenced input: PBMCs. All receptors derive from a man between 18 and 29 years old in good health and CMV-seronegative. CDR3s include the opening cysteine and the closing phenylalanine or tryptophan. Fields, in order: V gene, J gene, D gene, clone size, CDR3 protein, CDR3 DNA. A D gene is named only where the DNA matches it firmly. Only part of the rows carry a size: once, few, many, or a class if the clone is expanded.

V gene: TRBV28
J gene: TRBJ1-1
D gene: TRBD1
clone size: once
CDR3 protein: CASSERDRGSFF
CDR3 DNA: TGTGCCAGCAGTGAAAGGGACAGGGGATCTTTCTTT

V gene: TRBV9
J gene: TRBJ1-1
D gene: -
clone size: few
CDR3 protein: CASSVEVGRGTEAFF
CDR3 DNA: TGTGCCAGCAGCGTAGAAGTAGGGAGGGGCACTGAAGCTTTCTTT

V gene: TRBV28
J gene: TRBJ2-1
D gene: -
clone size: -
CDR3 protein: CASSPLVRNEQFF
CDR3 DNA: TGTGCCAGCAGCCCCCTGGTTCGGAATGAGCAGTTCTTC

V gene: TRBV13
J gene: TRBJ2-1
D gene: -
clone size: -
CDR3 protein: CASSFRQVGNEQFF
CDR3 DNA: TGTGCCAGCAGCTTCCGACAGGTGGGCAATGAGCAGTTCTTC

V gene: TRBV19
J gene: TRBJ1-1
D gene: TRBD1
clone size: -
CDR3 protein: CASGKTGVTEAFF
CDR3 DNA: TGTGCCAGTGGGAAGACAGGGGTCACTGAAGCTTTCTTT

V gene: TRBV5-6
J gene: TRBJ2-7
D gene: -
clone size: few
CDR3 protein: CASSLQPPRGYEQYF
CDR3 DNA: TGTGCCAGCAGCTTACAGCCACCAAGGGGCTACGAGCAGTACTTC

V gene: TRBV7-6
J gene: TRBJ2-6
D gene: -
clone size: -
CDR3 protein: CASSFTQVSGANVLTF
CDR3 DNA: TGTGCCAGCAGCTTCACACAGGTCTCTGGGGCCAACGTCCTGACTTTC

V gene: TRBV30
J gene: TRBJ2-1
D gene: -
clone size: -
CDR3 protein: CAWSVGLADEQFF
CDR3 DNA: TGTGCCTGGAGTGTAGGACTGGCCGATGAGCAGTTCTTC

V gene: TRBV28
J gene: TRBJ1-5
D gene: -
clone size: -
CDR3 protein: CASSSPPQGWYQPQHF
CDR3 DNA: TGTGCCAGCAGTTCCCCCCCCCAGGGTTGGTATCAGCCCCAGCATTTT

V gene: TRBV6-1
J gene: TRBJ1-5
D gene: TRBD1
clone size: few
CDR3 protein: CASSELSGTGVNQPQHF
CDR3 DNA: TGTGCCAGCAGTGAGTTAAGTGGGACAGGCGTCAATCAGCCCCAGCATTTT

V gene: TRBV10-1
J gene: TRBJ2-2
D gene: TRBD2
clone size: -
CDR3 protein: CASSEGASGSSGELFF
CDR3 DNA: TGCGCCAGCAGTGAAGGGGCTAGCGGGAGCTCCGGGGAGCTGTTTTTT

V gene: TRBV27
J gene: TRBJ2-3
D gene: TRBD2
clone size: -
CDR3 protein: CASSVGLAADTQYF
CDR3 DNA: TGTGCCAGCAGTGTGGGACTAGCGGCTGATACGCAGTATTTT

V gene: TRBV7-3
J gene: TRBJ1-6
D gene: -
clone size: -
CDR3 protein: CASSWKQGSPLHF
CDR3 DNA: TGTGCCAGCAGCTGGAAACAGGGCTCACCCCTCCACTTT

V gene: TRBV5-1
J gene: TRBJ1-1
D gene: -
clone size: -
CDR3 protein: CASNPTGTISTNTEAFF
CDR3 DNA: TGCGCCAGCAACCCGACCGGGACAATTTCTACTAACACTGAAGCTTTCTTT

V gene: TRBV28
J gene: TRBJ2-5
D gene: -
clone size: once
CDR3 protein: CASRLKGSGTQYF
CDR3 DNA: TGTGCCAGCAGATTGAAGGGGTCAGGGACCCAGTACTTC

V gene: TRBV6-6
J gene: TRBJ2-7
D gene: -
clone size: -
CDR3 protein: CASSYSMTNSYEQYF
CDR3 DNA: TGTGCCAGCAGTTACTCGATGACAAATTCCTACGAGCAGTACTTC

V gene: TRBV28
J gene: TRBJ2-2
D gene: TRBD1
clone size: -
CDR3 protein: CASLGQDTGELFF
CDR3 DNA: TGTGCCAGCCTCGGACAGGACACCGGGGAGCTGTTTTTT

V gene: TRBV18
J gene: TRBJ2-1
D gene: TRBD2
clone size: -
CDR3 protein: CASSLRTSGRDGEQFF
CDR3 DNA: TGTGCCAGCTCCCTTAGGACTAGCGGGAGGGACGGTGAGCAGTTCTTC

V gene: TRBV19
J gene: TRBJ1-5
D gene: -
clone size: -
CDR3 protein: CASSLNRINQPQHF
CDR3 DNA: TGTGCCAGTAGCCTCAACAGGATTAATCAGCCCCAGCATTTT

V gene: TRBV28
J gene: TRBJ1-2
D gene: TRBD1
clone size: once
CDR3 protein: CASSHEGTDRGLGYTF
CDR3 DNA: TGTGCCAGCAGTCACGAGGGAACGGACAGGGGGCTCGGCTACACCTTC

V gene: TRBV5-6
J gene: TRBJ2-5
D gene: -
clone size: -
CDR3 protein: CASSYNYQETQYF
CDR3 DNA: TGTGCCAGCAGCTATAACTACCAAGAGACCCAGTACTTC

V gene: TRBV5-1
J gene: TRBJ2-7
D gene: TRBD2
clone size: few
CDR3 protein: CASSQTGLAGYEQYF
CDR3 DNA: TGCGCCAGCAGCCAAACGGGACTAGCGGGGTACGAGCAGTACTTC

V gene: TRBV5-6
J gene: TRBJ1-3
D gene: -
clone size: -
CDR3 protein: CASRLLSLGNTIYF
CDR3 DNA: TGTGCCAGCCGACTCCTGAGCCTTGGAAACACCATATATTTT